The next 8 T cell receptor beta chains were all read from a single sample in a study of T cells after yellow fever vaccination. TCRdb used MiXCR to reprocess the 5' RACE reads, holding one entry per CDR3 protein. The sample lists 150,000 to 200,000 distinct CDR3 sequences, 11% seen once, with 35% to 45% in the top ten. The sample here was CD8+ T cells sorted from PBMCs, taken 15 days after the yellow fever booster vaccination. The origin of the receptors is a man younger than 30 who received the YFV17D yellow fever vaccine.

This clonotype was seen ten or more times. V usage is TRBV27 and J usage is TRBJ2-1, with unresolved D. This CDR3 has 13 residues. Germline CDR1 and CDR2: MNHEY and SMNVEV (reference sequence). V lost 3 bases and J lost 4, with 7 bases in between. The CDR3 reads CASSFGSYNEQFF. The CDR3 region has the DNA TGTGCCAGCAGTTTCGGCAGTTACAATGAGCAGTTCTTC.

The CDR3 DNA follows: TGTGCCAGCAGCTTGTACCGGGACTACGAGCAGTACGTC. Protein sequence: CASSLYRDYEQYV. V usage is TRBV7-6 and J usage is TRBJ2-7, with D tentatively TRBD2 (5 bases). V lost 3 bases to trimming and J lost 3 bases, with 9 bases between them. Per germline, CDR1 SGHVS and CDR2 FNYEAQ. CDR3 length: 13 amino acids.

Only a few counts were recorded for this clonotype. The genes are TRBV11-2 and TRBJ2-7; TRBD1 agrees at 7 bases. Germline lookup yields CDR1 SGHAT and CDR2 FQNNGV. The CDR3 has 15 amino acids. V shed 1 base, J shed 4 bases, and the junction held 7 bases outside the gene matches. CDR3: CASSLVGRGLYEQYF. Written as DNA, the CDR3 is TGTGCCAGCAGCTTAGTCGGCAGGGGGTTATACGAGCAGTACTTC.

CDR3 coding DNA: TGTGCCAGCAGCACTAGCGGGGGGAGTCCGGCTGATACGCAGTATTTT. Residues: CASSTSGGSPADTQYF. The V call is TRBV6-6, the J call TRBJ2-3, with TRBD2 matching over 12 bases. After removal of 6 bases from V and 6 bases from J, the junction contained 10 bases not matched to a gene. This CDR3 spans 16 amino acids. The germline gives CDR1 MNHNY, CDR2 SVGAGI (reference sequence).

This clonotype was seen a few times. The V gene is TRBV15, the J gene TRBJ1-1, with unresolved D. The CDR3 extends over 15 amino acids. V lost 2 bases to trimming and J lost 0 bases, with 10 bases between them. Per the germline V gene, CDR1 is LNHNV and CDR2 is YYDKDF (reference sequence). The CDR3 is CATSRWEVMNTEAFF. CDR3 in DNA: TGTGCCACCAGCAGATGGGAGGTGATGAACACTGAAGCTTTCTTT.

The chain is built from TRBV20-1 and TRBJ2-7; 9 nucleotides align to TRBD1. The CDR3 contains 13 residues. Germline assignment: CDR1 DFQATT and CDR2 SNEGSKA (reference sequence). V shed 7 bases and J 4 bases; nucleotides not matched to a gene: 8. As DNA, the CDR3 is TGCAGTGGGAGGGACAGGGAACCTTACGAGCAGTACTTC. Its protein product is CSGRDREPYEQYF.

This sequence joins TRBV12-3 or TRBV12-4 and TRBJ2-7, with TRBD1 identical over 7 bases. The trim removed 5 bases at V and 3 bases at J, leaving 4 bases unmatched. The CDR3 covers 13 residues. CDR3: CASSRGQLYEQYF. CDR3 DNA sequence: TGTGCCAGCAGTCGGGGACAGCTCTACGAGCAGTACTTC.

J is TRBJ2-1 and V is TRBV7-2; 10 bases line up with TRBD2. The CDR3 is made up of 12 amino acids. Germline V lookup: CDR1 SGHTA, CDR2 FQGNSA. V shed 4 bases, J shed 13 bases, and the junction held 4 bases outside the gene matches. CDR3 nucleotide sequence: TGTGCCAGCAGCTGGGGACTAGCGCGACAGTTCTTC. It encodes CASSWGLARQFF.